This T cell receptor (beta chain) came from a study of vaccination effects on CD4 cells after COVID-19 (dated by TCRdb to between 2021 and 2023). In terms of the full investigation: Two doses of either the BNT162b2 or the mRNA-1273 mRNA SARS-CoV-2 vaccine were administered to participants. The study compared SARS-CoV-2 spike-specific CD4+ TCR repertoires before and after mRNA vaccination in COVID-19 convalescent patients and infection-naive vaccine recipients. A total of 10 COVID-19 convalescent patients and several SARS-CoV-2-naive healthy vaccine recipients were included in the full study. The Oncomine TCR Beta short-read assay on an Illumina iSeq 100 was used to sequence cultures from other donors in the study.

Overall study results and their limits: Marked clonal contraction was observed in both infection-induced and vaccine-induced clones at late post-vaccination timepoints, consistent with waning T cell responses. Among healthy vaccine recipients, nearly all vaccine-induced clones were SARS-CoV-2 mono-reactive, and only 1 of 255 was cross-reactive with common cold coronaviruses. Limitations of the study were the small number of convalescent patients and the absence of early post-infection timepoints.

CDR1 and CDR2, looked up from the germline V gene (reference sequence), are SGHKS and YYEKEE. The germline V and J ends show losses of 0 bases and 7 bases respectively, and no gene match explains 2 bases of the junction. Including cysteine and phenylalanine, the CDR3 has 15 amino acids. Left in the record is the CDR3 DNA by itself, 45 bases read in frame from the first base. With respect to this clone: The clone's antigen remains unknown. No qualities accompany the bases; no much larger clone lies one base away.

To identify antigen-specific CD4+ T cell clonotypes by their expansion, the ViraFEST assay first stimulated PBMC with viral peptide pools and then applied TCR sequencing. After 10 to 11 days of culture, CD4+ T cells were isolated with the EasySep CD4+ T cell isolation kit. Healthy vaccine recipients had no prior SARS-CoV-2 infection, confirmed by negative nucleocapsid antibodies before and after vaccination. Some 2.2 million PBMC per well were cultured in IMDM with around 5% human AB serum, roughly 10 IU/ml IL-2 and gentamicin, plus 10 ug/ml peptides. On days 3 and 7, half of the culture medium was replaced with fresh IL-2-containing medium. Unless noted otherwise, every peptide stimulation condition was cultured in triplicate wells. PBMC were separated from whole blood using Ficoll-Paque Plus gradient centrifugation and were then either cryopreserved at -140C or used fresh. The spike proteins of SARS-CoV-2 and of the common cold coronaviruses HCoV-NL63, HCoV-OC43 and HCoV-229E were spanned by overlapping peptide pools. Genomic DNA was extracted from cultured CD4+ T cells with the QIAamp micro DNA kit.

The library was produced with the immunoSEQ multiplex PCR assay. DNA from the cultured, isolated CD4+ T cells was subjected to TCR beta CDR3 sequencing. Turning to the authors' computational methods: Non-productive TCR sequences were removed, reads were trimmed to the CDR3 region, and CDR3s of at least 7 amino acids were retained. Antigen-specific clonotypes were identified using the MANAFEST web app by comparison of expansion in peptide wells against reference cultures. For clones to be considered positive, expansion at FDR<0.05 versus reference and all other wells, an odds ratio above 5, and a frequency above 0.1% in two replicate wells were required. Clonotypes significantly expanded in SARS-CoV-2 spike wells and in at least one common cold coronavirus spike condition were defined as cross-reactive. Levenshtein distance calculated with the stringdist R package was used to assess CDR3 similarity, and unrooted trees were constructed with ape in R 3.6.1. TCRdb's version of the immuneACCESS table is confined to in-frame rearrangements and falls short of the full clone set. An unresolved V gene accounts for under half of the shortfall where checked; the remainder is of unknown origin. V, J and clone size reflect that table, while D and trimming were determined from the DNA. This sample comprises tens of thousands of clones, more than 60% of them detected only once. Of the sample, 22% is held by the ten largest clones.

The chain is made from TRBV5-5 and TRBJ2-6; 9 bases in the junction line up with TRBD1. The starting material was CD4+ T cells from PBMCs cultured with SARS-CoV-2 spike peptides, obtained before COVID-19 vaccination. Sample cell subset or site, as interpreted from the label and publication: SARS-CoV-2 spike overlapping peptide pool stimulation. This sequence was found in a human donor who received a COVID-19 vaccine. CDR3 loop: CASSLVQGAANVLTF. Read as DNA, the sequence is TGTGCCAGCAGCTTGGTACAGGGGGCCGCCAACGTCCTGACTTTC.